Below are 2 T cell receptor beta chains sequenced from a single sample in a study of Ad26.COV2.S vaccination and SARS-CoV-2 variants. The protocol was immunoSEQ multiplex PCR, while the TCRdb copy is restricted to in-frame clones and leaves out a portion. The sample consists of 300,000 to 450,000 clones, approximately 84% of them appearing once. Treatment indicated: around 19 received Ad26.COV2.S at low or high dose, single or two shots; about 5 received placebo; per-sample allocation not given. Each sample was drawn 63 days after the first injection (of vaccine or placebo). Sequences were derived from peripheral blood, sampled in a trial of Ad26.COV2.S vaccine versus placebo. The receptors derive from a person between 18 and 65 years old who received the Ad26.COV2.S COVID-19 vaccine or a placebo.

The CDR3 here is CASRGGGSLTGELFF. The CDR3 DNA reads TGTGCCAGCAGGGGCGGCGGGTCGCTCACCGGGGAGCTGTTTTTT. This sequence joins TRBV6-5 and TRBJ2-2, with D possibly TRBD2 on 5 matching bases. The CDR3 has 15 residues. The ends were cut back, 6 bases at V and 4 bases at J, with 15 bases in the middle. From germline, CDR1 is MNHEY and CDR2 SVGAGI.

The chain carries TRBV6-6 and TRBJ2-7; D call uncertain. Germline V gene data show CDR1 as MNHNY and CDR2 as SVGAGI (reference sequence). The CDR3 sequence is 12 residues long. Trimming removed 5 bases from V and 1 base from J, with 6 bases in between. The CDR3 DNA reads TGTGCCAGCAGTACCCCGTCCTACGAGCAGTACTTC. Translation: CASSTPSYEQYF.